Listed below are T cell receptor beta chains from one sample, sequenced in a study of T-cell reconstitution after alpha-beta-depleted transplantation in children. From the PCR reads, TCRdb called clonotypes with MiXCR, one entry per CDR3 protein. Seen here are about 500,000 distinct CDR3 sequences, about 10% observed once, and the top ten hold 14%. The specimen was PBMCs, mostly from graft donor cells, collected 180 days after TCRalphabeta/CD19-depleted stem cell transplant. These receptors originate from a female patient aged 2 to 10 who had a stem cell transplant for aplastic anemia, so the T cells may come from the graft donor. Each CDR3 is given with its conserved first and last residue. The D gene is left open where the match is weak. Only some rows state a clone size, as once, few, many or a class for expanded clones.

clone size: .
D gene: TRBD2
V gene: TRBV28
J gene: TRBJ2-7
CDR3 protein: CASSLPAGGPEEQYF
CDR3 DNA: TGTGCCAGCAGTTTACCGGCGGGAGGGCCGGAAGAGCAGTACTTC

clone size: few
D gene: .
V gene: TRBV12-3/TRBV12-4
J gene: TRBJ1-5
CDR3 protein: CASSPQGHSNQPQHF
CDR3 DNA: TGTGCCAGCAGTCCCCAGGGGCATAGCAATCAGCCCCAGCATTTT

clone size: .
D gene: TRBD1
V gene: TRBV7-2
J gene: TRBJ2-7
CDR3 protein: CASSRDRDHEQYF
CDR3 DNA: TGTGCCAGCAGCCGGGACAGGGACCACGAGCAGTACTTC

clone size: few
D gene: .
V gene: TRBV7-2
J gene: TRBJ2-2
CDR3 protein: CASSLLVVGSTGELFF
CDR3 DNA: TGTGCCAGCAGCCTACTCGTCGTGGGGAGCACCGGGGAGCTGTTTTTT

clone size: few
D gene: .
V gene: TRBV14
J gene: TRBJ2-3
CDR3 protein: CASSQVSRLRQDTQYF
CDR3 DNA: TGTGCCAGCAGCCAAGTTTCGAGACTAAGACAAGATACGCAGTATTTT

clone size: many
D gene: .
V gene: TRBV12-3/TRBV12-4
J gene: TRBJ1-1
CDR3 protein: CASSSPNGMNTEAFF
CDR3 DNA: TGTGCCAGCAGTTCGCCAAACGGGATGAACACTGAAGCTTTCTTT

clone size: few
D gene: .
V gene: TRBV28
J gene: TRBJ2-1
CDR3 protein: CASSLRDFEQFF
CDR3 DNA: TGTGCCAGCAGTCTCCGGGACTTTGAGCAGTTCTTC

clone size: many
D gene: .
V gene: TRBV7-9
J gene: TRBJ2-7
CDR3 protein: CASSLIPHEQYF
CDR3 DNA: TGTGCCAGCAGCTTAATCCCCCACGAGCAGTACTTC

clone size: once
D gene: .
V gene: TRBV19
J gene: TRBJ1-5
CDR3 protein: CASSIDLHPGEYRDNQPQHF
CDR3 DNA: TGTGCCAGTAGTATAGATCTCCATCCAGGTGAATATAGGGACAATCAGCCCCAGCATTTT

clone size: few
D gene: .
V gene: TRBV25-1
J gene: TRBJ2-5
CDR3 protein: CASSAGQETQYF
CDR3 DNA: TGTGCCAGCAGTGCGGGACAAGAGACCCAGTACTTC

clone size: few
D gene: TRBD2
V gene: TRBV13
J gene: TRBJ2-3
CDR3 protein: CASSLERGASTDTQYF
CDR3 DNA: TGTGCCAGCAGCTTAGAGCGGGGGGCGAGCACAGATACGCAGTATTTT

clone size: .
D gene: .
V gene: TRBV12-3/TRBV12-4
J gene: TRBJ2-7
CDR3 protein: CASSSSGTRIHYEQYF
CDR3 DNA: TGTGCCAGCAGTTCCTCCGGGACCCGAATACACTACGAGCAGTACTTC

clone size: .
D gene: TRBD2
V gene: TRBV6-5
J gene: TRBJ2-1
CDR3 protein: CASSAAGARLAGWNEQFF
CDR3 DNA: TGTGCCAGCTCGGCGGCGGGGGCAAGACTAGCGGGGTGGAATGAGCAGTTCTTC

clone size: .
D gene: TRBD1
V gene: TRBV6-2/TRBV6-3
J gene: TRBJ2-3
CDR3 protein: CASSYGEGAGTDTQYF
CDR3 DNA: TGTGCCAGCAGTTACGGCGAGGGGGCGGGCACAGATACGCAGTATTTT

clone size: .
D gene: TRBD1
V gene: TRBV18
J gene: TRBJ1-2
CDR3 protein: CASSLDREIYGYTF
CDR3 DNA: TGTGCCAGCTCTTTGGACAGGGAGATCTATGGCTACACCTTC

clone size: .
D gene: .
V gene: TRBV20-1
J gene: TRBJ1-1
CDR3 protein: CSARSQGNTEAFF
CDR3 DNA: TGCAGTGCTAGGTCACAGGGAAACACTGAAGCTTTCTTT

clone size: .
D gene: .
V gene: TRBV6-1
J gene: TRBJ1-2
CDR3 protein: CASSKAPRVGYTF
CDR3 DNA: TGTGCCAGCAGTAAGGCCCCCCGAGTAGGCTACACCTTC

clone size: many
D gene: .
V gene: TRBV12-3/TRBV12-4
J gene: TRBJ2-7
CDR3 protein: CASSFGSYEQYF
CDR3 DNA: TGTGCCAGCAGTTTCGGAAGCTACGAGCAGTACTTC

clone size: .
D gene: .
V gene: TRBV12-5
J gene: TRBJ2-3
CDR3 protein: CASGLAPYTDTQYF
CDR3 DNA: TGTGCTAGTGGTTTGGCCCCGTACACAGATACGCAGTATTTT

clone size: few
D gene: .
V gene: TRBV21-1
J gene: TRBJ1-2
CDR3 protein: CASSKRGRTLYGYTF
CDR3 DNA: TGTGCCAGCAGCAAAAGGGGGCGCACACTCTATGGCTACACCTTC

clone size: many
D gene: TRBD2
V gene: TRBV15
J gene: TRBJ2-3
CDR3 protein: CATSRDTGTSGRTDTQYF
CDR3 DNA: TGTGCCACCAGCAGAGATACAGGGACTAGCGGGAGAACAGATACGCAGTATTTT

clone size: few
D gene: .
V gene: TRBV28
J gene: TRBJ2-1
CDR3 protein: CASSPRSREQFF
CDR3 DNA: TGTGCCAGCAGTCCCCGCTCCAGGGAGCAGTTCTTC

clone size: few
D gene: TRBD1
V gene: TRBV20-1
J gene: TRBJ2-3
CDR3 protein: CSALQTGTGLDTQYF
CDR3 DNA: TGCAGTGCCCTTCAGACCGGGACAGGCTTGGATACGCAGTATTTT

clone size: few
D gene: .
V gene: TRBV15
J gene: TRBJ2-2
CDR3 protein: CATSTRVENTGELFF
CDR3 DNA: TGTGCCACCAGCACTAGGGTAGAGAACACCGGGGAGCTGTTTTTT

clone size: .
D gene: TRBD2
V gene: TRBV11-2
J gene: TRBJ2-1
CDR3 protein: CASSLASGRRNEQFF
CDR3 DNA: TGTGCCAGCAGCTTGGCTAGCGGGAGAAGGAATGAGCAGTTCTTC

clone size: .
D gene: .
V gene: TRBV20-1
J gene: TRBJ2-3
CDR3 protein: CSARGGRRDTQYF
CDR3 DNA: TGCAGTGCTAGAGGGGGGAGGAGGGATACGCAGTATTTT

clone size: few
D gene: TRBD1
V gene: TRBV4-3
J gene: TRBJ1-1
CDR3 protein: CASSHSPWTGGGETEAFF
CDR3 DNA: TGCGCCAGCAGCCATAGCCCCTGGACAGGGGGGGGCGAAACTGAAGCTTTCTTT

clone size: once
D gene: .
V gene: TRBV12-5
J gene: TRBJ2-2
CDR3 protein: CASGLMGANTGELFF
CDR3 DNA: TGTGCTAGTGGTTTGATGGGAGCGAACACCGGGGAGCTGTTTTTT

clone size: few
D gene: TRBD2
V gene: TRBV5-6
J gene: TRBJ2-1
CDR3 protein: CASSLRWLAGGNEQFF
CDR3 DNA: TGTGCCAGCAGCTTGCGTTGGCTAGCGGGAGGAAATGAGCAGTTCTTC

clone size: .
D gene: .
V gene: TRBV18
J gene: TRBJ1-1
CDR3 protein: CASSPREWSVGNTEAFF
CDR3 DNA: TGTGCCAGCTCACCAAGGGAGTGGTCGGTCGGGAACACTGAAGCTTTCTTT

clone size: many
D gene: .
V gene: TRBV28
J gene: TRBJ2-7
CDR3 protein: CASSRPPTGYEQYF
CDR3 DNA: TGTGCCAGCAGTCGTCCCCCAACCGGCTACGAGCAGTACTTC

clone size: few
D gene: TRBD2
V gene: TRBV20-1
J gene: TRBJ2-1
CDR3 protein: CSARGLAGTNEQFF
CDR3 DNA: TGCAGTGCTAGGGGACTAGCGGGTACCAATGAGCAGTTCTTC

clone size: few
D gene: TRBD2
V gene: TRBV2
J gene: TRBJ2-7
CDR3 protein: CASNPLAGGNEQYF
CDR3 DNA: TGTGCCAGCAATCCTCTAGCGGGAGGCAACGAGCAGTACTTC

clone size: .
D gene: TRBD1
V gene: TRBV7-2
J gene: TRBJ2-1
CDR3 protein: CASSPGQGSNEQFF
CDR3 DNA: TGTGCCAGCAGCCCGGGACAGGGAAGCAATGAGCAGTTCTTC